This record concerns one TCR beta chain sequence. These data are taken from a study of Ad26.COV2.S vaccination and SARS-CoV-2 variants. Sequenced by immunoSEQ multiplex PCR; TCRdb stores in-frame clones only, minus some. This repertoire shows about 440,000 clones, around 88% found once; its top ten account for 9.5% to 15%. Treatment specified: about 20 received Ad26.COV2.S at low or high dose, single or two shots; a few received placebo; per-sample allocation not given. The study sampled participants on day 63 after the first vaccine or placebo injection. The CDR3 extends over 11 amino acids. V was cut by 0 bases and J by 10 bases, with 7 bases left in between. CDR1 is DFQATT and CDR2 is SNEGSKA in the germline V gene (reference sequence).

The sequencing used peripheral blood, collected in a trial of Ad26.COV2.S vaccine versus placebo. V and J are TRBV20-1 and TRBJ2-1, with no clear D. The receptor's source is a person between 18 and 59 years old who received the Ad26.COV2.S COVID-19 vaccine or a placebo. The CDR3 here is CSARDQLEQFF. The CDR3 nucleotides read TGCAGTGCTAGAGATCAATTAGAGCAGTTCTTC.